Below, 27 T cell receptor beta chains from the same sample are listed, as sequenced in a study of yellow fever vaccine responses in identical twins. TCRdb re-derived calls from the RT-PCR reads in MiXCR, one entry per CDR3 protein. The data hold around 17,000 distinct CDR3 sequences, with around 80% observed a single time. Here the sequenced sample was T cells from blood (PBMCs), unsorted or a sorted subset (not recorded which), taken before or after yellow fever vaccination (not recorded which). The receptors originated from a woman between 18 and 29 years old who received the yellow fever vaccine.

The chain is built from TRBV7-6 and TRBJ1-5, with D perhaps TRBD1 (5 bases). The CDR3 length is 15 residues. The germline V gene encodes CDR1 SGHVS and CDR2 FNYEAQ. The V end was cut by 1 base, the J end by 3 bases, with 10 bases between. CDR3 DNA sequence: TGTGCCAGCAGCTTAGGGGCAGGGATCAATCAGCCCCAGCATTTT. Its translation is CASSLGAGINQPQHF.

CDR3 sequence reads: CSARIRYRETQYF. CDR3 nucleotides: TGCAGTGCTAGAATCCGGTACAGAGAGACCCAGTACTTC. The J gene is TRBJ2-5, the V gene TRBV20-1; no clear D gene. Germline V lookup: CDR1 DFQATT, CDR2 SNEGSKA (reference sequence). This CDR3 is built from 13 residues. Trimming removed 2 bases at V and 4 bases at J, with 11 bases between.

The chain combines TRBV11-3 with TRBJ1-2; D unresolved. This CDR3 contains 14 residues. CDR1 SGHNT and CDR2 YENEEA come from the germline V gene. V lost 1 base to trimming and J lost 1 base, with 7 bases between them. The CDR3 sequence is CASSLGRSNYGYTF. CDR3 sequence (DNA): TGTGCCAGCAGCTTAGGGAGAAGTAACTATGGCTACACCTTC.

The rearrangement uses TRBV29-1 and TRBJ2-7; perhaps TRBD1 as D (5 bases). The CDR3 loop spans 12 amino acids. Germline CDR1 is SQVTM and CDR2 is ANQGSEA. Trimming left V 4 bases short and J 2 bases short, with 9 bases between. In nucleotides, the CDR3 is TGCAGCGTTGGGGGCCATGCCTACGAGCAGTACTTC. Its protein is CSVGGHAYEQYF.

This chain joins TRBV7-6 and TRBJ2-1, with D hard to call. V was cut by 5 bases and J by 0 bases, with 5 bases left in between. The germline gives CDR1 SGHVS, CDR2 FNYEAQ. The CDR3 spans 13 residues. As DNA, the CDR3 is TGTGCCAGCAGCGCCGGCTCCTACAATGAGCAGTTCTTC. Its translation: CASSAGSYNEQFF.

The chain employs TRBV29-1 and TRBJ2-2, with D tentatively TRBD1 or TRBD2 (6 bases each). V was trimmed by 3 bases and J by 3 bases, leaving 14 bases between them. The CDR3 contains 15 residues. Germline V gene sequence: CDR1 SQVTM, CDR2 ANQGSEA. The CDR3 sequence is CSVDIGQRDTGELFF. As DNA, the CDR3 is TGCAGCGTTGACATAGGACAGCGGGACACCGGGGAGCTGTTTTTT.

The chain combines TRBV5-1 with TRBJ2-3; perhaps TRBD1 as D (6 bases). Per the germline V gene, CDR1 is SGHRS and CDR2 is YFSETQ. V was pared by 4 bases and J by 2 bases, with 14 bases between. This CDR3 spans 15 amino acids. The CDR3 nucleotides read TGCGCCAGCAGCACCGGACAGTTTTACACAGATACGCAGTATTTT. Encoded protein: CASSTGQFYTDTQYF. Full variable domain (missing parts from reference TRBV5-1 and TRBJ2-3): KAGVTQTPRYLIKTRGQQVTLSCSPISGHRSVSWYQQTPGQGLQFLFEYFSETQRNKGNFPGRFSGRQFSNSRSEMNVSTLELGDSALYLCASSTGQFYTDTQYFGPGTRLTVL.

The chain couples TRBV7-3 to TRBJ1-5; D perhaps matches TRBD1 (5 bases). V lost 1 base and J lost 5, with 6 bases in between. There are 13 residues in the CDR3. CDR1 is SGHTA, CDR2 FQGTGA, per germline. This CDR3 reads CASSLRGDQPQHF. CDR3 DNA sequence: TGTGCCAGCAGCTTAAGGGGGGATCAGCCCCAGCATTTT.

The chain is built from TRBV5-4 and TRBJ1-5, with a tentative D call TRBD1 (5 bases). Germline V gene lookup returns CDR1 SGHNT and CDR2 YYREEE (reference sequence). V was cut by 3 bases and J by 11 bases, with 18 bases left in between. The CDR3 covers 14 residues. Here the CDR3 reads CASSSGPTTAAQHF. The DNA of the CDR3 is TGTGCCAGCAGCTCGGGACCGACGACTGCGGCCCAGCATTTT. The variable domain in full, with the rest retrieved from reference TRBV5-4 and TRBJ1-5, is ETGVTQSPTHLIKTRGQQVTLRCSSQSGHNTVSWYQQALGQGPQFIFQYYREEENGRGNFPPRFSGLQFPNYSSELNVNALELDDSALYLCASSSGPTTAAQHFGDGTRLSIL.

The chain couples TRBV6-1 to TRBJ1-3; 10 nucleotides align to TRBD1. Germline V CDR1 and CDR2: MNHNS, SASEGT. V trimming: 5 bases; J trimming: 0 bases; junction bases outside the gene matches: 7. CDR3 length: 17 residues. The CDR3 nucleotides read TGTGCCAGCAGTCGAGGGACAGGGGCAAGCTCTGGAAACACCATATATTTT. It specifies CASSRGTGASSGNTIYF.

The chain recombines TRBV7-2 with TRBJ2-7; D is unclear. The CDR3 covers 13 residues. CDR1 SGHTA and CDR2 FQGNSA come from the germline V gene. V dropped 0 bases and J dropped 2 bases, with 5 bases sitting between them. The CDR3 region has the DNA TGTGCCAGCAGCTTAGCGGCCCCCTACGAGCAGTACTTC. It encodes CASSLAAPYEQYF.

This clonotype was seen once. The V and J genes are TRBV5-4 and TRBJ1-2; the D is unclear. The CDR3 is made up of 11 amino acids. Germline CDR1 is SGHNT and CDR2 is YYREEE (reference sequence). Trimming pared 2 bases from V and 7 bases from J, leaving 6 bases between. CDR3: CASSFDGGYTF. The CDR3 DNA sequence: TGTGCCAGCAGCTTCGACGGTGGCTACACCTTC.

The chain recombines TRBV19 with TRBJ2-1, with 11 bases aligning to TRBD2. Germline-derived CDR1 and CDR2 are LNHDA and SQIVND (reference sequence). The V segment lost 6 bases and the J segment 6 bases; nucleotides outside the gene matches: 7. This CDR3 region has 15 residues. The CDR3 coding sequence is TGTGCCAGTAGCCGGACTAGCGGGTTTGGCAATGAGCAGTTCTTC. Translating gives CASSRTSGFGNEQFF.

This chain links TRBV30 with TRBJ2-1; 9 bases are shared with TRBD2. The length of the CDR3 is 15 residues. CDR1 is GTSNPN and CDR2 is SVGIG in the germline V gene (reference sequence). The V segment lost 1 base and the J segment 1 base; nucleotides outside the gene matches: 2. The CDR3 nucleotides read TGTGCCTGGAGTGGGACTAGCGAATCCTACAATGAGCAGTTCTTC. Amino acid sequence: CAWSGTSESYNEQFF. The full variable domain, rest sourced from reference TRBV30 and TRBJ2-1, is SQTIHQWPATLVQPVGSPLSLECTVEGTSNPNLYWYRQAAGRGLQLLFYSVGIGQISSEVPQNLSASRPQDRQFILSSKKLLLSDSGFYLCAWSGTSESYNEQFFGPGTRLTVL.

The chain employs TRBV11-2 and TRBJ2-2; 7 nucleotides match TRBD2. With 3 bases clipped from V and 2 bases from J, the junction kept 6 bases outside the gene matches. Germline V CDR1 and CDR2: SGHAT, FQNNGV. The CDR3 extends over 16 amino acids. The CDR3 is CASSLPGGRNTGELFF. CDR3 nucleotide sequence: TGTGCCAGCAGCTTGCCGGGAGGTAGAAACACCGGGGAGCTGTTTTTT. Together with reference TRBV11-2 and TRBJ2-2, the CDR3 gives the full variable domain: EAGVAQSPRYKIIEKRQSVAFWCNPISGHATLYWYQQILGQGPKLLIQFQNNGVVDDSQLPKDRFSAERLKGVDSTLKIQPAKLEDSAVYLCASSLPGGRNTGELFFGEGSRLTVL.

V usage is TRBV3-1 and J usage is TRBJ2-7; D gene uncertain. CDR1 is LGHDT and CDR2 is YNNKEL in the germline V gene (reference sequence). The CDR3 contains 14 residues. The ends were cut back, 3 bases at V and 0 bases at J, with 9 bases in the middle. CDR3 DNA sequence: TGTGCCAGCAGCCAGTGGGCGAGCTCCTACGAGCAGTACTTC. This sequence encodes CASSQWASSYEQYF.

The chain joins TRBV7-2 to TRBJ2-1, with D maybe TRBD1 (5 bases). V lost 5 bases to trimming and J lost 6 bases, with 14 bases between them. The CDR3 contains 14 residues. Germline V lookup: CDR1 SGHTA, CDR2 FQGNSA. CDR3 residues: CASSPRVGPNEQFF. The CDR3 DNA follows: TGTGCCAGCAGCCCACGGGTGGGGCCCAATGAGCAGTTCTTC.

The V and J genes are TRBV12-3 or TRBV12-4 and TRBJ1-2; D uncertain. Trimming removed 0 bases at V and 4 bases at J, with 12 bases between. This CDR3 comprises 15 residues. Here the CDR3 reads CASSLARLSLYGYTF. The CDR3 nucleotides read TGTGCCAGCAGTTTAGCGAGACTTAGTCTCTATGGCTACACCTTC.

This sequence joins TRBV6-2 or TRBV6-3 and TRBJ1-1; possibly TRBD1 for D (5 bases). Germline V lookup: CDR1 MNHEY, CDR2 SVGEGT. V lost 4 bases, J lost 10 bases, and 10 bases lay in between. CDR3 length equals 11 residues. The CDR3 here is CASSLGGRAFF. Written as DNA, the CDR3 is TGTGCCAGCAGTTTGGGGGGTAGAGCTTTCTTT.

The chain is built from TRBV14 and TRBJ1-4; D is unclear. Trimming cost V 1 base and J 10 bases, with 7 bases left between them. CDR3 size: 12 residues. Germline V lookup: CDR1 SGHDN, CDR2 FVKESK. CDR3 DNA sequence: TGTGCCAGCAGCCAAGGCGGGGTAAAACTGTTTTTT. Its translation is CASSQGGVKLFF.

The table lists this clonotype with a count of one. V gene TRBV28 combines with J gene TRBJ2-7, with D possibly matching TRBD1 (6 bases). CDR3 length: 14 residues. From germline, CDR1 is MDHEN and CDR2 SYDVKM. The V end was cut by 5 bases, the J end by 0 bases, with 11 bases between. The CDR3 sequence is CASSQDSSSYEQYF. CDR3 coding DNA: TGTGCCAGCAGTCAGGACAGCAGCTCCTACGAGCAGTACTTC.

This clonotype came up once. The V and J genes are TRBV28 and TRBJ2-5, with D tentatively TRBD1 (5 bases). Germline V gives CDR1 MDHEN, CDR2 SYDVKM. The germline V and J ends were trimmed by 3 bases and 6 bases, with 14 bases remaining between them. CDR3 length equals 14 residues. The CDR3 reads CASSFPSGLQTQYF. In nucleotides, the CDR3 is TGTGCCAGCAGTTTCCCCTCAGGGTTGCAGACCCAGTACTTC.

This clonotype was observed a single time. V and J are TRBV7-2 and TRBJ2-2; 9 bases are shared with TRBD2. Germline loops: CDR1 SGHTA, CDR2 FQGNSA. This CDR3 spans 15 amino acids. V shed 5 bases, J shed 2 bases, and the junction held 3 bases outside the gene matches. The CDR3 bases are TGTGCCAGCAGCCTTAGCGGGGGTAACACCGGGGAGCTGTTTTTT. Residues: CASSLSGGNTGELFF.

The chain has TRBV13 and TRBJ2-4, with 7 bases that match TRBD2. The CDR3 consists of 17 residues. V lost 5 bases, J lost 2 bases, and 12 bases stayed unmatched. In germline, CDR1 is PRHDT, CDR2 FYEKMQ (reference sequence). As DNA, the CDR3 is TGTGCCAGCAGCCCGGACTCGATGGGAGGGCCCAAAAACATTCAGTACTTC. This codes for CASSPDSMGGPKNIQYF.

J is TRBJ1-2 and V is TRBV7-9, with D maybe TRBD1 (5 bases). Germline assignment: CDR1 SEHNR and CDR2 FQNEAQ (reference sequence). The CDR3 length is 13 residues. Trimming pared 5 bases from V and 8 bases from J, leaving 15 bases between. Here the CDR3 reads CASSPLRGTGYTF. CDR3 nucleotides: TGTGCCAGCAGCCCCCTTCGTGGGACGGGCTACACCTTC. Full variable domain (outside the CDR3, taken from reference TRBV7-9 and TRBJ1-2): DTGVSQNPRHKITKRGQNVTFRCDPISEHNRLYWYRQTLGQGPEFLTYFQNEAQLEKSRLLSDRFSAERPKGSFSTLEIQRTEQGDSAMYLCASSPLRGTGYTFGSGTRLTVV.

The chain is built from TRBV5-1 and TRBJ2-3; possibly TRBD1 or TRBD2 for D (5 bases each). In germline, CDR1 is SGHRS, CDR2 YFSETQ. This CDR3 region has 13 residues. The V end was cut by 5 bases, the J end by 2 bases, with 9 bases between. The CDR3 region has the DNA TGCGCCAGCAGGAGGGACCTCACAGATACGCAGTATTTT. Translating gives CASRRDLTDTQYF.

This chain joins TRBV29-1 and TRBJ2-3; perhaps TRBD2 as D (5 bases). Germline V gene sequence: CDR1 SQVTM, CDR2 ANQGSEA. V lost 7 bases and J lost 2, with 13 bases in between. CDR3 length: 13 amino acids. The CDR3 reads CSENRENTDTQYF. In nucleotides, the CDR3 is TGCAGCGAAAACCGGGAAAACACAGATACGCAGTATTTT.